Presented here are 8 T cell receptor beta chains from one specimen sequenced in a study of PD-L1 blockade in urothelial cancer. Only in-frame clones appear in the TCRdb table, and some are missing; sequencing was by immunoSEQ multiplex PCR. The sample gives around 56,000 clones, about 86% of which show up once; under 3.5% is in the top ten. This sample comprised PBMCs, obtained around atezolizumab (anti-PD-L1) treatment. Receptors were obtained from a man aged 50 to 59 with urothelial cancer.

The chain joins TRBV7-9 to TRBJ2-5, with 8 nucleotides matching TRBD2. CDR1 and CDR2 from the germline V gene are SEHNR and FQNEAQ (reference sequence). Unmatched junction bases numbered 10, after V lost 5 bases and J lost 5 bases. CDR3 length: 15 residues. The CDR3 nucleotides are TGTGCCAGCAGCCCCCGGGCGGGAGGAATCGAGACCCAGTACTTC. Translation gives CASSPRAGGIETQYF.

The rearrangement joins TRBV27 to TRBJ1-1; D possibly corresponds to TRBD1 (6 bases). The V end was cut by 6 bases, the J end by 6 bases, with 14 bases between. The V gene's germline CDR1 is MNHEY and CDR2 SMNVEV (reference sequence). The CDR3 loop spans 13 amino acids. The DNA for the CDR3 is TGTGCCAGCAGACTCAGGGGTGGCCCTGAAGCTTTCTTT. Its translation: CASRLRGGPEAFF.

This chain links TRBV30 with TRBJ2-7; possible D gene TRBD2, 6 bases. This CDR3 contains 15 residues. Trimming shortened V by 2 bases and J by 2 bases, and 16 bases separated the two germline ends. Germline CDR1 reads GTSNPN; CDR2 reads SVGIG (reference sequence). This CDR3 reads CAWSPFGTHTYEQYF. For the CDR3, the DNA is TGTGCCTGGAGTCCCTTCGGGACTCATACCTACGAGCAGTACTTC.

The rearrangement links TRBV15 to TRBJ2-1; TRBD2 agrees at 13 bases. The ends lost 4 bases at V and 7 bases at J; junction bases unmatched: 7. Germline values: CDR1 LNHNV, CDR2 YYDKDF (reference sequence). CDR3 length: 16 residues. The CDR3 reads CATSTWTSGRGNEQFF. The CDR3 coding sequence is TGTGCCACCAGCACCTGGACTAGCGGGAGAGGAAATGAGCAGTTCTTC.

Here the CDR3 reads CASRASGTSYNEQFF. Here the CDR3 DNA reads TGTGCCAGCAGAGCTAGCGGGACATCTTACAATGAGCAGTTCTTC. The chain combines TRBV6-1 with TRBJ2-1, with 9 bases that match TRBD2. V dropped 6 bases and J dropped 4; count of bases not matched to a gene: 7. CDR3 length: 15 residues. Germline CDR1 is MNHNS and CDR2 is SASEGT.

The count of this clone is one. Other nucleotide sequences from this sample produce the same CDR3. V usage is TRBV5-6 and J usage is TRBJ2-1; 14 nucleotides align to TRBD2. The J segment lost 7 bases and the V segment lost 4 bases, leaving 7 bases of the junction unmatched. Germline V gives CDR1 SGHDT, CDR2 YYEEEE. CDR3 length equals 16 residues. The CDR3 coding sequence is TGTGCCAGCAGCCTGGGACTAGCGGGAGTGAGTAATGAGCAGTTCTTC. Encoded protein: CASSLGLAGVSNEQFF.

This chain connects TRBV30 to TRBJ2-7; D is perhaps TRBD1 (6 bases). The CDR3 runs to 13 residues. The V gene's germline CDR1 is GTSNPN and CDR2 SVGIG (reference sequence). The V and J ends lost 1 base and 6 bases respectively, with 13 bases between them. CDR3: CAWSGLGAIEQYF. CDR3 nucleotide sequence: TGTGCCTGGAGTGGACTGGGGGCCATCGAGCAGTACTTC.

The chain combines TRBV30 with TRBJ2-3; 7 positions match TRBD1. CDR1 is GTSNPN, CDR2 SVGIG, per germline (reference sequence). Trimming removed 2 bases from V and 5 bases from J; junction bases left unmatched: 4. This CDR3 contains 13 residues. CDR3 amino acids: CAWSFTGVDTQYF. The CDR3 bases are TGTGCCTGGAGTTTTACAGGGGTAGATACGCAGTATTTT.